The 20 T cell receptor beta chains below were found in one sample sequenced in a study of CD8+CD57+ T cells in acquired aplastic anemia. Profiling that covered TCR beta VDJ and CDR3 relied on genomic DNA as its template. TCRdb called the reads again in MiXCR, with one record for every CDR3 protein. The profile covers 150,000 to 200,000 distinct CDR3 sequences, with 50% to 75% appearing a single time and around 45% taken by the ten largest. Sequences were obtained from sorted CD4+, CD8+, or CD8+CD57+ T cells (not recorded which) from PBMCs. Source of these receptors: a human donor with severe aplastic anemia or a healthy control (not recorded which).

The chain uses TRBV7-2 and TRBJ1-1; no clear D gene. This CDR3 is built from 12 residues. Trimming left V 5 bases short and J 7 bases short, with 11 bases between. Germline V gene sequence: CDR1 SGHTA, CDR2 FQGNSA. Here the CDR3 DNA reads TGTGCCAGCAGCGTTGGTACGTTTGAAGCTTTCTTT. It specifies CASSVGTFEAFF.

The chain is built from TRBV19 and TRBJ1-1; D gene ambiguous. CDR3 length: 13 amino acids. In germline, CDR1 is LNHDA, CDR2 SQIVND (reference sequence). V lost 6 bases and J 4 bases, leaving 12 bases between the germline ends. The CDR3 region has the DNA TGTGCCAGTAGGGATACCGCGGCCACTGAAGCTTTCTTT. Protein product: CASRDTAATEAFF.

The V and J genes are TRBV7-2 and TRBJ1-2; possibly TRBD1 for D (5 bases). V was pared by 5 bases and J by 0 bases, with 22 bases between. CDR1 SGHTA and CDR2 FQGNSA come from the germline V gene. The CDR3 loop spans 18 amino acids. CDR3 sequence reads: CASSQEGPGVIANYGYTF. The CDR3 nucleotides are TGTGCCAGCAGCCAAGAAGGCCCGGGGGTAATCGCTAACTATGGCTACACCTTC.

Details on this clonotype: A clone one base away is much larger, so this may be a read error. The rearrangement joins TRBV6-1 to TRBJ2-3; D uncertain. The CDR3 consists of 17 residues. CDR1 and CDR2 (germline): MNHNS, SASEGT. The CDR3 sequence is CASGEEWNTRLYSTQYF. The CDR3, as DNA: TGTGCCAGCGGTGAAGAGTGGAACACCAGACTTTACTCTACGCAGTATTTT.

The chain employs TRBV10-2 and TRBJ2-7, with no clear D. The V gene's germline CDR1 is WSHSY and CDR2 SAAADI. V was clipped by 6 bases and J by 3 bases, with 12 bases between them. This CDR3 is built from 13 residues. In DNA, the CDR3 is TGCGCCAGCAGCCAAGCGAAAGACTACGAGCAGTACTTC. Residues: CASSQAKDYEQYF.

J is TRBJ1-2 and V is TRBV9; D perhaps matches TRBD1 (5 bases). In germline, CDR1 is SGDLS, CDR2 YYNGEE. V shed 0 bases and J shed 11 bases, with 11 bases lying between them. The CDR3 is 12 residues long. CDR3 in DNA: TGTGCCAGCAGCGTAGTAAGGAAGGGGTACACCTTC. This sequence encodes CASSVVRKGYTF.

The J gene is TRBJ2-5, the V gene TRBV7-3; 11 bases match TRBD1. The V gene end was trimmed by 4 bases and the J gene end by 5 bases; junction bases not matched to a gene: 6. This CDR3 is built from 15 residues. Germline assignment: CDR1 SGHTA and CDR2 FQGTGA. This CDR3 is CASSSGTGGWETQYF. CDR3 nucleotides: TGTGCCAGCAGCTCCGGGACAGGGGGTTGGGAGACCCAGTACTTC.

This clonotype has only a few counts. The J gene is TRBJ2-3, the V gene TRBV15; D tentatively fits TRBD1 or TRBD2 (5 bases each). The CDR3 runs 14 residues. V lost 6 bases to trimming and J lost 0 bases, with 10 bases between them. Germline-derived CDR1 and CDR2 are LNHNV and YYDKDF (reference sequence). The CDR3 DNA follows: TGTGCCACCAGTGGGGGATTTAGCACAGATACGCAGTATTTT. It translates to CATSGGFSTDTQYF. Supplemented by reference TRBV15 and TRBJ2-3, the full variable domain reads DAMVIQNPRYQVTQFGKPVTLSCSQTLNHNVMYWYQQKSSQAPKLLFHYYDKDFNNEADTPDNFQSRRPNTSFCFLDIRSPGLGDTAMYLCATSGGFSTDTQYFGPGTRLTVL.

The rearrangement joins TRBV10-2 to TRBJ1-5; perhaps TRBD1 as D (5 bases). This CDR3 has 15 residues. Trimming left V 0 bases short and J 5 bases short, with 11 bases between. Per germline, CDR1 WSHSY and CDR2 SAAADI. The CDR3 DNA is TGCGCCAGCAGTGAGTCATGGGGCAGGGATCAGCCCCAGCATTTT. Translation: CASSESWGRDQPQHF.

This clonotype was detected a few times. The chain couples TRBV24-1 to TRBJ2-2; unclear D gene. The V end lost 2 bases, the J end lost 3 bases, and 6 bases lay between the germline ends. CDR1 is KGHDR, CDR2 SFDVKD, per germline. This CDR3 is built from 14 residues. The CDR3 reads CATSDSVHTGELFF. CDR3 sequence (DNA): TGTGCCACCAGTGATTCTGTCCACACCGGGGAGCTGTTTTTT.

As for this clonotype: One base away lies a much larger clone, so this may be a sequencing read error. The chain uses TRBV6-1 and TRBJ1-2; D is unresolved. Germline V gene sequence: CDR1 MNHNS, CDR2 SASEGT. The CDR3 runs to 11 residues. For the CDR3, the DNA is TGTGCCAGCACCCCCGGGTATGGCTACGCCTTC. Translated: CASTPGYGYAF.

This clonotype was counted at least ten times. This chain's CDR3 is CASSLNHADTEAFF. In DNA, the CDR3 is TGTGCCAGCAGTTTAAATCATGCGGACACTGAAGCTTTCTTT. This rearrangement joins TRBV12-3 or TRBV12-4 to TRBJ1-1; no clear D gene. CDR3 length equals 14 residues. The V end was cut by 2 bases, the J end by 3 bases, with 10 bases between.

This clonotype was recorded once. The rearrangement joins TRBV19 to TRBJ2-5; D is uncertain. The CDR3 contains 13 residues. The V gene's germline CDR1 is LNHDA and CDR2 SQIVND (reference sequence). Trimming took 3 bases from V and 3 from J, leaving 8 bases between them. As DNA, the CDR3 is TGTGCCAGTAGTATGGCAAGGGAAGAGACCCAGTACTTC. It yields the protein CASSMAREETQYF.

The chain combines TRBV6-1 with TRBJ1-1, with a weak D call TRBD1 (5 bases). The V gene's germline CDR1 is MNHNS and CDR2 SASEGT. The length of the CDR3 is 13 residues. Trimming removed 6 bases from V and 6 bases from J, with 14 bases in between. This CDR3 is CASRWEGPAEAFF. The CDR3 DNA reads TGTGCCAGCAGGTGGGAGGGGCCCGCTGAAGCTTTCTTT.

For this clonotype: A much larger clone lies one base from this, so it may be a read error. The chain has TRBV6-1 and TRBJ2-1; 11 nucleotides match TRBD2. CDR3 length: 15 amino acids. Germline V lookup: CDR1 MNHNS, CDR2 SASEGT. This CDR3 reads CASSYSLAGDHEQSF. Written as DNA, the CDR3 is TGTGCCAGCAGTTACTCACTAGCGGGGGACCATGAGCAGTCCTTC.

The chain recombines TRBV7-6 with TRBJ2-3; 9 positions agree with TRBD1. In germline, CDR1 is SGHVS, CDR2 FNYEAQ. The CDR3 loop spans 15 amino acids. V lost 5 bases, J lost 2 bases, and 5 bases stayed unmatched. CDR3 in amino acids: CASSPGDRDTDTQYF. DNA of the CDR3: TGTGCCAGCAGCCCAGGGGACAGGGACACAGATACGCAGTATTTT.

The rearrangement joins TRBV7-2 to TRBJ2-2, with TRBD1 as a possible D gene (6 bases). Trimming removed 4 bases from V and 4 bases from J, with 13 bases in between. This CDR3 has 15 residues. The germline CDR1 and CDR2 sequences are SGHTA and FQGNSA. DNA of the CDR3: TGTGCCAGCAGCTCAGATCAGGGGTTCACCGGGGAGCTGTTTTTT. Its protein product is CASSSDQGFTGELFF.

The rearrangement uses TRBV7-9 and TRBJ2-3; D possibly corresponds to TRBD2 (5 bases). The CDR3 has 17 amino acids. CDR1 and CDR2 from the germline V gene are SEHNR and FQNEAQ (reference sequence). Between the trimmed V and J ends, which lost 2 bases and 3 bases, there was a span of 18 bases. In nucleotides, the CDR3 is TGTGCCAGCAGCTTAAGCCGCCAAACGGGGAAAACAGATACGCAGTATTTT. Amino acid sequence: CASSLSRQTGKTDTQYF.

The table lists this clonotype with many counts. V usage is TRBV6-5 and J usage is TRBJ2-2; D not resolved. Trimming took off 2 bases at V and 2 bases at J, with 0 bases between the two ends. Germline CDR1 MNHEY, CDR2 SVGAGI. The CDR3 is 12 residues long. Written as DNA, the CDR3 is TGTGCCAGCAGTTACAACACCGGGGAGCTGTTTTTT. It translates to CASSYNTGELFF.

The chain combines TRBV15 with TRBJ2-7; perhaps TRBD1 as D (5 bases). V lost 1 base and J lost 1, with 11 bases in between. This CDR3 has 15 amino acids. Looked up from germline, CDR1 is LNHNV and CDR2 is YYDKDF (reference sequence). In DNA form, the CDR3 reads TGTGCCACCAGCAGAGGTGGAGACAGTTCCTACGAGCAGTACTTC. Translating it yields CATSRGGDSSYEQYF.